This TCR beta chain stems from a study of blood T cell repertoires in COVID-19. Across the study: Researchers got acute and convalescent COVID-19 samples from the United States, Italy and Spain. Sources were T cells, B-cell-depleted T cells, or PBMCs; the material itself was cDNA or gDNA.

CDR3 length: 14 amino acids. Germline CDR1 reads LNHNV; CDR2 reads YYDKDF (reference sequence). The V gene end was trimmed by 3 bases and the J gene end by 7 bases; junction bases not matched to a gene: 5. Produced via immunoSEQ multiplex PCR; TCRdb's table is partial and in-frame only. Found here are 200,000 to 300,000 clones, around 81% of them singletons; the top ten hold more than 6%. The chain is built from TRBV15 and TRBJ1-5; 8 bases agree with TRBD1. Sequencing input: peripheral blood. This receptor was obtained from a woman aged 60-75 years with active or convalescent COVID-19. CDR3 nucleotides: TGTGCCACCAGCAGTGGACAGGGCCTCCAGCCCCAGCATTTT. Protein: CATSSGQGLQPQHF.